The following is a T cell receptor beta chain sequence with its context. The target antigen is unknown. The sample is drawn from a study of cytomegalovirus exposure and HLA in healthy donors. Study results and limitations: Earlier analysis found most TCR beta V segments productive about 87% or about 30% of the time.

The ends lost 4 bases at V and 5 bases at J; junction bases unmatched: 9. Germline loops: CDR1 SGHRS, CDR2 YFSETQ. The CDR3 has 16 amino acids. Primers: 60 Vbeta forward and 13 Jbeta reverse. Clones were read by immunoSEQ multiplex PCR, and TCRdb kept only the in-frame ones, dropping some. Altogether 250,000 to 300,000 clones are present, almost 85% being singletons, with the ten largest covering roughly 2%. The sample was PBMCs. The chain is built from TRBV5-1 and TRBJ2-5, with TRBD2 identical over 12 bases. The clonotype was recovered from a woman aged 40 to 55 in good health and CMV-seropositive. This CDR3 is CASSLRTSGERETQYF. CDR3 bases: TGCGCCAGCAGCCTAAGGACTAGCGGGGAAAGGGAGACCCAGTACTTC.